This T cell receptor beta chain is from a study of Ad26.COV2.S vaccination and SARS-CoV-2 variants. Noted treatment: about 20 received Ad26.COV2.S at low or high dose, single or two shots; a few received placebo; per-sample allocation not given. After the first vaccine or placebo injection, samples were drawn on day 63. Produced via immunoSEQ multiplex PCR; TCRdb's table is partial and in-frame only. The sample contains some 390,000 clones, about nine tenths of which appear only once. This CDR3 spans 11 amino acids. The germline V gene has CDR1 KGHDR and CDR2 SFDVKD. Trimming pared 6 bases from V and 5 bases from J, leaving 7 bases between.

The sequencing used peripheral blood, collected in a trial of Ad26.COV2.S vaccine versus placebo. The TCR was taken from a person between 18 and 65 years old who received the Ad26.COV2.S COVID-19 vaccine or a placebo. This chain uses TRBV24-1 with TRBJ2-7; no firm D call. CDR3 coding DNA: TGTGCCACCAGTCAAGGACACGAGCAGTACTTC. This encodes CATSQGHEQYF.